Shown below are 24 T cell receptor beta chains from a single sample sequenced in a study of T cells in Graves' hyperthyroidism and ophthalmopathy. Amplification targeted TCR beta CDR3 regions from RNA transcripts. A set of HTBI primers served as the primers for a first-round RT-PCR of the TCR CDR3. TCRdb ran MiXCR on the multiplex PCR reads and lists one entry per CDR3 protein. The repertoire includes some 560,000 distinct CDR3 sequences, 15% to 18% of them detected once, and approximately 7.4% sits in the top ten. The sample comprised blood. These receptors all come from a woman in her twenties or thirties with Graves' hyperthyroidism.

This chain links TRBV2 with TRBJ1-5, with D unclear. Looked up from germline, CDR1 is SNHLY and CDR2 is FYNNEI. This CDR3 comprises 16 residues. With 6 bases removed from V and 2 bases from J, the gap between germline ends came to 17 bases. CDR3 coding DNA: TGTGCCAGCAGCGCCTCCTTTGCGGGTGGCAATCAGCCCCAGCATTTT. Its protein is CASSASFAGGNQPQHF.

The chain has TRBV7-9 and TRBJ2-7; TRBD2 matches at 11 bases. The CDR3 has 17 residues. Unmatched junction bases numbered 12, after V lost 4 bases and J lost 4 bases. Per germline, CDR1 SEHNR and CDR2 FQNEAQ (reference sequence). The DNA for the CDR3 is TGTGCCAGCAGCTCAAGACTTACTAGCGGGAGCCAATACGAGCAGTACTTC. The encoded protein is CASSSRLTSGSQYEQYF.

The rearrangement links TRBV27 to TRBJ2-7; no definite D call. This CDR3 is 15 amino acids long. Looked up from germline, CDR1 is MNHEY and CDR2 is SMNVEV (reference sequence). With 5 bases removed from V and 4 bases from J, the gap between germline ends came to 18 bases. DNA for the CDR3: TGTGCCAGCAGTCCTACCTCCCCATTGTGGTACGAGCAGTACTTC. Translating it yields CASSPTSPLWYEQYF.

This clonotype was seen repeatedly, ten times or more. The gene calls are TRBV7-9 and TRBJ2-1; 7 bases match TRBD2. The CDR3 is 15 amino acids. V trimming: 5 bases; J trimming: 2 bases; junction bases outside the gene matches: 6. The germline V gene has CDR1 SEHNR and CDR2 FQNEAQ (reference sequence). In DNA, the CDR3 is TGTGCCAGCAGCCAAATGGGGGGGACCTACAATGAGCAGTTCTTC. The encoded protein is CASSQMGGTYNEQFF.

This clonotype was picked up many times. The chain recombines TRBV6-1 with TRBJ2-1; 13 nucleotides agree with TRBD2. V was clipped by 5 bases and J by 9 bases; unmatched bases: 7. Germline lookup yields CDR1 MNHNS and CDR2 SASEGT. The CDR3 spans 15 residues. CDR3 nucleotides: TGTGCCAGCAGTCGGACTAGCGGGAGACGGGGTGAGCAGTTCTTC. This translates into CASSRTSGRRGEQFF.

This clonotype appeared many times. The chain employs TRBV14 and TRBJ1-4; D is undetermined. Trimming stripped 0 bases from V and 6 bases from J, with 11 bases between. CDR3 size: 15 residues. CDR1 is SGHDN and CDR2 is FVKESK in the germline V gene. CDR3 amino acids: CASSQEPGGYEKLFF. CDR3 nucleotides: TGTGCCAGCAGCCAAGAGCCGGGAGGGTATGAAAAACTGTTTTTT.

This clonotype was seen many times. The chain combines TRBV10-3 with TRBJ2-5; possibly TRBD1 for D (8 bases). Germline CDR1 reads ENHRY; CDR2 reads SYGVKD. V was pared by 2 bases and J by 5 bases, with 24 bases between. This CDR3 spans 18 amino acids. CDR3 in DNA: TGTGCCATCAGTGAGCCGGACAGGGAGGGAGAATCAGGGGAGACCCAGTACTTC. Protein product: CAISEPDREGESGETQYF.

This clonotype was recorded a few times. V and J are TRBV7-9 and TRBJ2-7, with 7 nucleotides matching TRBD1. Unmatched junction bases numbered 7, after V lost 5 bases and J lost 3 bases. CDR1 and CDR2 (germline): SEHNR, FQNEAQ (reference sequence). The CDR3 has 14 residues. The CDR3 bases are TGTGCCAGCAGCGGACAGGTGCCGCACTACGAGCAGTACTTC. Protein sequence: CASSGQVPHYEQYF.

This clonotype was found many times. The V gene is TRBV18, the J gene TRBJ2-7; 9 positions agree with TRBD1. V trimming: 0 bases; J trimming: 7 bases; junction bases outside the gene matches: 4. Per germline, CDR1 KGHSH and CDR2 LQKENI. The CDR3 spans 14 residues. The CDR3 spells CASSPPGTGREQYF. CDR3 coding DNA: TGTGCCAGCTCACCACCGGGGACAGGGAGGGAGCAGTACTTC.

This clonotype was recorded many times. V and J are TRBV11-3 and TRBJ2-1; weak D call: TRBD2 (5 bases). V was trimmed by 3 bases and J by 6 bases, leaving 18 bases between them. The CDR3 has 16 amino acids. Germline V gene lookup returns CDR1 SGHNT and CDR2 YENEEA. CDR3 coding DNA: TGTGCCAGCAGCTTTGGGTATTCGAGCGGACCCAATGAGCAGTTCTTC. It translates to CASSFGYSSGPNEQFF.

V gene TRBV2 combines with J gene TRBJ2-7, with 8 bases fitting TRBD2. This CDR3 has 14 residues. Trimming cost V 5 bases and J 2 bases; bases outside gene matches: 5. Germline values: CDR1 SNHLY, CDR2 FYNNEI. The CDR3 DNA is TGTGCCAGCAGTTCCTCGCGGGGGGCCTACGAGCAGTACTTC. Encoded protein: CASSSSRGAYEQYF.

This clonotype was found a few times. The J gene is TRBJ2-7, the V gene TRBV18; TRBD2 matches at 10 bases. CDR3 length: 14 amino acids. J lost 4 bases, V lost 4 bases, and 4 bases had no gene match. CDR1 KGHSH and CDR2 LQKENI come from the germline V gene. DNA of the CDR3: TGTGCCAGCTCACTCCAGACTAGCGGGTACGAGCAGTACTTC. It specifies CASSLQTSGYEQYF. Supplemented by reference TRBV18 and TRBJ2-7, the full variable domain reads NAGVMQNPRHLVRRRGQEARLRCSPMKGHSHVYWYRQLPEEGLKFMVYLQKENIIDESGMPKERFSAEFPKEGPSILRIQQVVRGDSAAYFCASSLQTSGYEQYFGPGTRLTVT.

This clonotype was observed at least ten times. CDR3 in amino acids: CASSFTSGRSNEQFF. The CDR3, as DNA: TGTGCCAGCAGCTTTACTAGCGGGAGATCGAATGAGCAGTTCTTC. The chain recombines TRBV7-9 with TRBJ2-1; 11 positions match TRBD2. The trim removed 3 bases at V and 7 bases at J, leaving 5 bases unmatched. This CDR3 region has 15 residues. CDR1 is SEHNR and CDR2 is FQNEAQ in the germline V gene (reference sequence).

The V and J genes are TRBV7-9 and TRBJ1-4; weak D call: TRBD1 (6 bases). CDR3 length: 15 residues. Per germline, CDR1 SEHNR and CDR2 FQNEAQ (reference sequence). V lost 5 bases and J lost 6, with 16 bases in between. CDR3 residues: CASSLLEGGYEKLFF. Written as DNA, the CDR3 is TGTGCCAGCAGCCTCTTGGAAGGGGGATATGAAAAACTGTTTTTT. Combining the CDR3 with reference TRBV7-9 and TRBJ1-4 gives the whole variable domain DTGVSQNPRHKITKRGQNVTFRCDPISEHNRLYWYRQTLGQGPEFLTYFQNEAQLEKSRLLSDRFSAERPKGSFSTLEIQRTEQGDSAMYLCASSLLEGGYEKLFFGSGTQLSVL.

The rearrangement links TRBV12-3 or TRBV12-4 to TRBJ2-1; TRBD1 might be the D (5 bases). This CDR3 spans 15 amino acids. V was pared by 6 bases and J by 2 bases, with 14 bases between. CDR3 DNA: TGTGCCAGCAGCCCCTCAGGGTTACCCTACAATGAGCAGTTCTTC. This translates into CASSPSGLPYNEQFF.

This clonotype was seen at least ten times. V gene TRBV28 combines with J gene TRBJ1-2; TRBD1 matches 9 bases. CDR1 is MDHEN and CDR2 is SYDVKM in the germline V gene. Trimming removed 6 bases from V and 3 bases from J; junction bases left unmatched: 8. There are 15 residues in the CDR3. The CDR3 nucleotides are TGTGCCAGCAGCCGCACAGGGGGCACTTACTATGGCTACACCTTC. It encodes CASSRTGGTYYGYTF.

The chain recombines TRBV7-6 with TRBJ2-5; D assignment may be TRBD1 or TRBD2 (6 bases each). In germline, CDR1 is SGHVS, CDR2 FNYEAQ. V lost 4 bases and J 4 bases, leaving 19 bases between the germline ends. There are 16 residues in the CDR3. In nucleotides, the CDR3 is TGTGCCAGCAGCTCCCTCAAGGGGGGACTCACAGAGACCCAGTACTTC. Residues: CASSSLKGGLTETQYF.

This clonotype was seen more than once but under ten times. The chain employs TRBV19 and TRBJ1-3; D might be TRBD1 (6 bases). The germline gives CDR1 LNHDA, CDR2 SQIVND (reference sequence). The V end lost 3 bases, the J end lost 0 bases, and 6 bases lay between the germline ends. CDR3 length: 14 amino acids. CDR3 DNA: TGTGCCAGTAGTATGGGACACTCTGGAAACACCATATATTTT. As protein: CASSMGHSGNTIYF.

Only a few counts were recorded for this clonotype. The V and J genes are TRBV4-1 and TRBJ2-3; 13 positions match TRBD2. The V gene end was trimmed by 1 base and the J gene end by 3 bases; junction bases not matched to a gene: 4. Germline V gene sequence: CDR1 MGHRA, CDR2 YSYEKL. The CDR3 totals 17 residues. The CDR3 DNA follows: TGCGCCAGCAGCCAAGTAACTAGCGGGAGGGAGACAGATACGCAGTATTTT. Residues: CASSQVTSGRETDTQYF.

CDR3 protein: CASSWTGDSPLHF. The CDR3 nucleotides are TGTGCCAGTAGTTGGACAGGGGATTCACCCCTCCACTTT. V is TRBV19 and J is TRBJ1-6; 9 bases fit TRBD1. CDR3 size: 13 residues. Germline-derived CDR1 and CDR2 are LNHDA and SQIVND (reference sequence). J lost 8 bases, V lost 5 bases, and 1 base had no gene match.

This clonotype has only a few counts. This chain connects TRBV4-2 to TRBJ2-2; a possible D gene is TRBD1 (6 bases). V dropped 3 bases and J dropped 0 bases, with 17 bases sitting between them. CDR1 LGHNA and CDR2 YNFKEQ come from the germline V gene. The CDR3 length is 18 residues. The CDR3 spells CASSQDHGQTANTGELFF. CDR3 nucleotides: TGTGCCAGCAGCCAGGATCACGGACAGACCGCGAACACCGGGGAGCTGTTTTTT.

This clonotype was observed many times. This rearrangement joins TRBV10-1 to TRBJ2-2, with D possibly called TRBD1 or TRBD2 (5 bases each). Germline CDR1 is WNHNN and CDR2 is SYGVQD (reference sequence). Trimming pared 3 bases from V and 1 base from J, leaving 12 bases between. The CDR3 is 16 amino acids. The CDR3 here is CASSDRGPLNTGELFF. The CDR3, as DNA: TGCGCCAGCAGTGACCGGGGACCACTGAACACCGGGGAGCTGTTTTTT.

This clonotype has ten or more counts. CDR3 residues: CASSSFTGNEQYF. DNA of the CDR3: TGTGCCAGCAGCTCCTTCACAGGGAACGAGCAGTACTTC. The chain employs TRBV7-2 and TRBJ2-7, with D possibly being TRBD1 (6 bases). CDR3 length equals 13 residues. Germline CDR1 and CDR2: SGHTA and FQGNSA. V shed 4 bases and J shed 5 bases, with 12 bases lying between them.

This chain joins TRBV30 and TRBJ1-4, with D possibly being TRBD1 (6 bases). The CDR3 runs to 13 residues. Germline assignment: CDR1 GTSNPN and CDR2 SVGIG (reference sequence). Trimming shortened V by 3 bases and J by 8 bases, and 13 bases separated the two germline ends. CDR3 bases: TGTGCCTGGAGGGGGGCAGCAGGGGAAAAACTGTTTTTT. It codes for CAWRGAAGEKLFF.